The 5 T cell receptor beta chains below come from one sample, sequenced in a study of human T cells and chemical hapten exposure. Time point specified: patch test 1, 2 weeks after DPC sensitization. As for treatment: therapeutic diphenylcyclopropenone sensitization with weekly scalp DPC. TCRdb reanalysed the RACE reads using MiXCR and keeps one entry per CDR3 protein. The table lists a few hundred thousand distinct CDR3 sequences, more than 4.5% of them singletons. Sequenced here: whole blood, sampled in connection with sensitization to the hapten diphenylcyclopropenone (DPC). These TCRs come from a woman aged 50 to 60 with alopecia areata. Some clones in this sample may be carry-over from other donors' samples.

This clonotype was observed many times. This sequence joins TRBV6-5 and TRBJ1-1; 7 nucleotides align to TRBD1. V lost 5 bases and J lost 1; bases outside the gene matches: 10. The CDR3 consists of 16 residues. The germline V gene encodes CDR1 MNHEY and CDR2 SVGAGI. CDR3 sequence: CASSPPDRDPNTEAFF. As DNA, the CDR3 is TGTGCCAGCAGTCCTCCTGACAGGGACCCGAACACTGAAGCTTTCTTT.

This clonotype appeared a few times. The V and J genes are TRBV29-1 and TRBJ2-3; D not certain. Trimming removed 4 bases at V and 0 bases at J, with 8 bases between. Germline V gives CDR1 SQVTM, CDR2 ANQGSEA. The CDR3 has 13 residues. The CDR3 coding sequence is TGCAGCGTTGTCACGGTTAGCACAGATACGCAGTATTTT. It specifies CSVVTVSTDTQYF.

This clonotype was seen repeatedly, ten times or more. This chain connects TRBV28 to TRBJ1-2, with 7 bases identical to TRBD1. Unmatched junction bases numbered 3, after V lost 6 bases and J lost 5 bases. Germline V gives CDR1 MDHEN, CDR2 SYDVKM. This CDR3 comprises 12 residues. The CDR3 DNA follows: TGTGCCAGCAGGGGACAGCGTTATGGCTACACCTTC. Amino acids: CASRGQRYGYTF.

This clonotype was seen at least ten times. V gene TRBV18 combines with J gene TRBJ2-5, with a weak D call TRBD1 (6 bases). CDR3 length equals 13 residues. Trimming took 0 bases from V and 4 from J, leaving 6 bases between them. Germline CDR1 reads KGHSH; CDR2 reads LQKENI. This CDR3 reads CASSPPGAETQYF. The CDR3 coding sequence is TGTGCCAGCTCACCACCGGGGGCAGAGACCCAGTACTTC.

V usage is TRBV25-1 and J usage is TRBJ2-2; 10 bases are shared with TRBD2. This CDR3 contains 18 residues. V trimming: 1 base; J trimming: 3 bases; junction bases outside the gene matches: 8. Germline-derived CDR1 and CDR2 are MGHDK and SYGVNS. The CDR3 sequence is CASSESVSGRPHTGELFF. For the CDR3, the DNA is TGTGCCAGCAGTGAATCCGTTAGCGGGAGGCCCCACACCGGGGAGCTGTTTTTT.